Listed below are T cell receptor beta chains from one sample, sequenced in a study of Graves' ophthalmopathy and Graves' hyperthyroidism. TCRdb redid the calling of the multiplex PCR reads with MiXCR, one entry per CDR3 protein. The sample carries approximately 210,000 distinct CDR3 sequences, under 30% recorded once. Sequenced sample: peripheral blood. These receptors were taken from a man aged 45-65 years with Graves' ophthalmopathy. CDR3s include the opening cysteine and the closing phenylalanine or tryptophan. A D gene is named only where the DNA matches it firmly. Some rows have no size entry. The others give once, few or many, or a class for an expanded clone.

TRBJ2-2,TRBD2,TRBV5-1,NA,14,TGCGCCAGCAGGACTAGCGGGAGCACCGGGGAGCTGTTTTTT,CASRTSGSTGELFF
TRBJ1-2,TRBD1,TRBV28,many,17,TGTGCCAGCAGTTTAGGGCCCGGGACAGGGGGAAACTATGGCTACACCTTC,CASSLGPGTGGNYGYTF
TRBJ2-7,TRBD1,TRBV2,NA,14,TGTGCCAGCAGTGAAAAGGGTGGGACAGCTCGGCAGTACTTC,CASSEKGGTARQYF
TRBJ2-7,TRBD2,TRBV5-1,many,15,TGCGCCAGCAGCTTGCAGGCGGGAGAGGTCTACGAGCAGTACTTC,CASSLQAGEVYEQYF
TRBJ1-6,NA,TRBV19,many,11,TGTGCCGCAAGACGCTTTTCACCCCTCCACTTT,CAARRFSPLHF
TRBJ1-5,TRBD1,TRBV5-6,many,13,TGTGCCAGCAGCGTGGACAGGAATCAGCCCCAGCATTTT,CASSVDRNQPQHF
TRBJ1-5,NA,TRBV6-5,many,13,TGTGCCAGCAGTTACGTAGGGAATCAGCCCCAGCATTTT,CASSYVGNQPQHF
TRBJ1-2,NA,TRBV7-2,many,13,TGTGCCAGCAGTTTGGTCCGGAACTATGGCTACACCTTC,CASSLVRNYGYTF
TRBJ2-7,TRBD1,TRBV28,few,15,TGTGCCAGCAGGACAGGGGAAGGTAGCTCCTACGAGCAGTACTTC,CASRTGEGSSYEQYF
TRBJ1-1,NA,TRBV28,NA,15,TGTGCCAGCAGTTTATCGGCACTACTGAACACTGAAGCTTTCTTT,CASSLSALLNTEAFF
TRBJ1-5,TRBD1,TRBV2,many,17,TGTGCCAGCAGTGAAGCGGTCCGGGACAGGGGGCTTCAGCCCCAGCATTTT,CASSEAVRDRGLQPQHF
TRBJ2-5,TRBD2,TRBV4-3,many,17,TGCGCCAGCAGCCAGGGCAGGACTAGCGGAGTCCAAGAGACCCAGTACTTC,CASSQGRTSGVQETQYF
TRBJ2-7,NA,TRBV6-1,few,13,TGTGCCAGCAGGGACACCGTTTCCTACGAGCAGTACTTC,CASRDTVSYEQYF
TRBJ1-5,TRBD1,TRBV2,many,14,TGTGCCAGCAGACCCTCGGGACAGAACCAGCCCCAGCATTTT,CASRPSGQNQPQHF
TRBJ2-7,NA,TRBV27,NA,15,TGTGCCAGCACCCTCAGAGGGAGAGGCAACTACGAGCAGTACTTC,CASTLRGRGNYEQYF
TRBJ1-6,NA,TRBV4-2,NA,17,TGTGCCAGCAGCTCAGGACAGCTGAGCTCCTATAATTCACCCCTCCACTTT,CASSSGQLSSYNSPLHF
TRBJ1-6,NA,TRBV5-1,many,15,TGCGCCAGCAGCTCTTCAGGGCTAGGGAGTTCACCCCTCCACTTT,CASSSSGLGSSPLHF
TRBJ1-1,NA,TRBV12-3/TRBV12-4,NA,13,TGTGCCAGCAGGAGCCTGCAGGGGACTGAAGCTTTCTTT,CASRSLQGTEAFF
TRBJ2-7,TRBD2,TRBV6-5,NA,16,TGTGCCAGCAGTTACTCAACTAGCGAGAGCTCCTACGAGCAGTACTTC,CASSYSTSESSYEQYF
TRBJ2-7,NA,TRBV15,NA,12,TGTGCCACCAGCAGTGATCGCTACGAGCAGTACTTC,CATSSDRYEQYF
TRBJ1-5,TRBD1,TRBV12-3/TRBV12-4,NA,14,TGTGCCAGCAGCCTGACAGGGGAGATCCAGCCCCAGCATTTT,CASSLTGEIQPQHF
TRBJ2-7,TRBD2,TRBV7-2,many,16,TGTGCCAGCAGCTTAGCGCTAGCGGGAGGAATTTACGAGCAGTACTTC,CASSLALAGGIYEQYF
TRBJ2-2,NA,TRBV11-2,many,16,TGTGCCAGCAGCCGGATATTTTTACCTAACACCGGGGAGCTGTTTTTT,CASSRIFLPNTGELFF
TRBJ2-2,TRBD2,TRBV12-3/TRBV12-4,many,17,TGTGCCAGCATCTGGGGCGGGAGGGCCCTCAACACCGGGGAGCTGTTTTTT,CASIWGGRALNTGELFF
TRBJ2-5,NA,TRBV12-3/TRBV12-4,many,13,TGTGCCAGCAGTTTTATCCCGCAAGAGACCCAGTACTTC,CASSFIPQETQYF
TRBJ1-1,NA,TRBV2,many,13,TGTGCCAGCAGCCCAGATCGGAGGGCTGAAGCTTTCTTT,CASSPDRRAEAFF
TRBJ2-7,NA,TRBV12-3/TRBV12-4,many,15,TGTGCCAGCAGTACACCCGTCTGGGGGCACAACGAGCAGTACTTC,CASSTPVWGHNEQYF
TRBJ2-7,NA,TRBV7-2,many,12,TGTGCCAGCAGCTTACTAGCGAGCGAGCAGTACTTC,CASSLLASEQYF
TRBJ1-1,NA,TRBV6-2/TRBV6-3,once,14,TGTGCCAGCAGTTACCGACCCCTTGGGGCTGAAGCTTTCTTT,CASSYRPLGAEAFF
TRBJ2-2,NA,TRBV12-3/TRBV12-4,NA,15,TGTGCCAGCAGTCCTACGGGACCGAACACCGGGGAGCTGTTTTTT,CASSPTGPNTGELFF
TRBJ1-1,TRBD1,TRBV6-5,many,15,TGTGCCAGCAGTTTCACCGGACAGGGCGGCACTGAAGCTTTCTTT,CASSFTGQGGTEAFF
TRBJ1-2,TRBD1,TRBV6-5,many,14,TGTGCCAGCAGTTCCCGGGACAGGGGTCGCGGCTACACCTTC,CASSSRDRGRGYTF
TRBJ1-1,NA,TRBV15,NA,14,TGTGCCACCAGCAGACAGGGGATTGGCACTGAAGCTTTCTTT,CATSRQGIGTEAFF
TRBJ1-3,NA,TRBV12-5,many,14,TGTGCTAGTGGTTTGGGGCAGCCCGGAAACACCATATATTTT,CASGLGQPGNTIYF
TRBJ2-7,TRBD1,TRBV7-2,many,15,TGTGCCAGCGCCACTACCGGACAGGAAATTTACGAGCAGTACTTC,CASATTGQEIYEQYF
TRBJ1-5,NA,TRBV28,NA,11,TGTGCCAGCAGTCGTGGGAGAAGCCAGCATTTT,CASSRGRSQHF
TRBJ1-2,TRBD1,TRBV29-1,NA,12,TGCAGCGTTGAGCCAGGGGGCGGTGGCTACACCTTC,CSVEPGGGGYTF
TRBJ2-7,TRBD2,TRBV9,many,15,TGTGCCAGCAGCGTAGAAGCGGGGGGAGTTCGCGAGCAGTACTTC,CASSVEAGGVREQYF
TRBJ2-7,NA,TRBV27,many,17,TGTGCCAGCAGGCCTTTCTTACCGGTTGGCCTTGAAGCGGAGCAGTACTTC,CASRPFLPVGLEAEQYF
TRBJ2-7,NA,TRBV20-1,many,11,TGCAGTGCTGCACAGGGACCCGAGCAGTACTTC,CSAAQGPEQYF
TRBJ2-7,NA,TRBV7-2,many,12,TGTGCCAGCAGCTTACAAAAGGACGAGCAGTACTTC,CASSLQKDEQYF
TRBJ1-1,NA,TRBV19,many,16,TGTGCCACCTATCCGACAGGCAACCTAATGAACACTGAAGCTTTCTTT,CATYPTGNLMNTEAFF
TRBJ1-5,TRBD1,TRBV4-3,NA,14,TGCGCCAGCAGCCATCTTCAGGGGGATCAGCCCCAGCATTTT,CASSHLQGDQPQHF
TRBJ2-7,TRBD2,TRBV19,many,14,TGTGCCAGTAGGCAGACTAGCGGGCCGGGGGAGCAGTACTTC,CASRQTSGPGEQYF
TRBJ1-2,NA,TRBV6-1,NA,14,TGTGCCAGCAGTAGAACGCCCAGGGAGGGTGGCTACACCTTC,CASSRTPREGGYTF
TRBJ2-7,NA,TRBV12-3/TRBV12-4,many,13,TGTGCCAGCACCTCCCGGGGGATGTACGAGCAGTACTTC,CASTSRGMYEQYF
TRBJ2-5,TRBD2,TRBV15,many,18,TGTGCCACCAGCAACCGCGAGGGGACTAGCGGGAGTGGAGAGACCCAGTACTTC,CATSNREGTSGSGETQYF
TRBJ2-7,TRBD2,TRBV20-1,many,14,TGCAGTGCTAGAACTAGCAGCGGGAGTAACGAGCAGTACTTC,CSARTSSGSNEQYF
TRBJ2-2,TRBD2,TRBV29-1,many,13,TGCAGTCACCGGGAGGGAAACACCGGGGAGCTGTTTTTT,CSHREGNTGELFF
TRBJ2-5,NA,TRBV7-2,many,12,TGTGCCAGCAGCTTAGCGTGGGAGACCCAGTACTTC,CASSLAWETQYF
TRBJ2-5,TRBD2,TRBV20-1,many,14,TGCAGTGCAAGTAGCGGGAGCGTCGGGGAGACCCAGTACTTC,CSASSGSVGETQYF
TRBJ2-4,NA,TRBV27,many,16,TGTGCCAGCAGCACTAACCAGGGGTCAGCCAAAAACATTCAGTACTTC,CASSTNQGSAKNIQYF
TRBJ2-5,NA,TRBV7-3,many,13,TGTGCCAGCAGCTCCGGCCCCCAAGAGCCCCAGTACTTC,CASSSGPQEPQYF
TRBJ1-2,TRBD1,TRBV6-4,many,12,TGTGCCAGCAGACAGGGGCCCTATGGCTACACCTTC,CASRQGPYGYTF
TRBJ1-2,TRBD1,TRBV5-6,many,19,TGTGCCAGCAGCTTCTGGACCGGGACAGGGGTACTGCTTAACTATGGCTACACCTTC,CASSFWTGTGVLLNYGYTF